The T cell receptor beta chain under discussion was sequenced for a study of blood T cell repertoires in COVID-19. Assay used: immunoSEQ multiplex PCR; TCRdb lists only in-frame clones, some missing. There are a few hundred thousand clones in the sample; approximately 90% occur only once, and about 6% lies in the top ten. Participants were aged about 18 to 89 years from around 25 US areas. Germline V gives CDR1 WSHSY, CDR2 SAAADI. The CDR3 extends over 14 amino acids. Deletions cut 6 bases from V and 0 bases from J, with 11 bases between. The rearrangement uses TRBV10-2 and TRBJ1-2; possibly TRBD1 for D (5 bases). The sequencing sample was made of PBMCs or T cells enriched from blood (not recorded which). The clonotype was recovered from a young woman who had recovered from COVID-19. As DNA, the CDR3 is TGCGCCAGCAGCCAGGGATTGGCTAACTATGGCTACACCTTC. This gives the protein CASSQGLANYGYTF.